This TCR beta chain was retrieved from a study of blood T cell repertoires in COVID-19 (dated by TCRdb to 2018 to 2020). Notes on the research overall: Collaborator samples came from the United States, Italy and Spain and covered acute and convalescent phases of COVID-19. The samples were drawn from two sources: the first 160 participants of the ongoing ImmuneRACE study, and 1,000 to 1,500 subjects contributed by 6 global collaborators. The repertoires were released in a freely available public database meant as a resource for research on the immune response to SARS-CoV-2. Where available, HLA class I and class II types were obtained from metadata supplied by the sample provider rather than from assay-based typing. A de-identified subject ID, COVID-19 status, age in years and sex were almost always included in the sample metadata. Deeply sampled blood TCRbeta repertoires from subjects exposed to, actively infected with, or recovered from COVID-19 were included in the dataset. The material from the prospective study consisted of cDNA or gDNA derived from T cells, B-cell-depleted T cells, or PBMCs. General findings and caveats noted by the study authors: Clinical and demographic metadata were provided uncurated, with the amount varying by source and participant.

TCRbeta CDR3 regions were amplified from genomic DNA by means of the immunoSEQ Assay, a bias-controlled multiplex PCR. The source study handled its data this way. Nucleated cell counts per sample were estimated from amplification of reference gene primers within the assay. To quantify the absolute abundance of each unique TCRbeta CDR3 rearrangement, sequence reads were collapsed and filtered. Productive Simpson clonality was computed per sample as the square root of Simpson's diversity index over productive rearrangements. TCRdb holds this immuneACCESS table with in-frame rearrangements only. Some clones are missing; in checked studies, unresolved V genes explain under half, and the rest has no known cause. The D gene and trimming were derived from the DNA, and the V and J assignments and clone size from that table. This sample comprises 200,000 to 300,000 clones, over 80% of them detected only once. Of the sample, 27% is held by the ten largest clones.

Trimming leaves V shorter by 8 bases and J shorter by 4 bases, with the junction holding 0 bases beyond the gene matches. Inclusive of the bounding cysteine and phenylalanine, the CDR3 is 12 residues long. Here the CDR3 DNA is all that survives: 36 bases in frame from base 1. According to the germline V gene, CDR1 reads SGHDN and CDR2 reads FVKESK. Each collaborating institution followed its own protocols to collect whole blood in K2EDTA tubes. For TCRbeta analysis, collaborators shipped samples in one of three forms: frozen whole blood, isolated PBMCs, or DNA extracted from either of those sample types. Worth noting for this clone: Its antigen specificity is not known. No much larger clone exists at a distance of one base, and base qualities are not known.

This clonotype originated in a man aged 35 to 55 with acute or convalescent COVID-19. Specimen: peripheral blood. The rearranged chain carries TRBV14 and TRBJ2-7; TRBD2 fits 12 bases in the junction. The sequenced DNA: TGTGCCAGCGGGACTAGCGGGTACGAGCAGTACTTC. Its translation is CASGTSGYEQYF.